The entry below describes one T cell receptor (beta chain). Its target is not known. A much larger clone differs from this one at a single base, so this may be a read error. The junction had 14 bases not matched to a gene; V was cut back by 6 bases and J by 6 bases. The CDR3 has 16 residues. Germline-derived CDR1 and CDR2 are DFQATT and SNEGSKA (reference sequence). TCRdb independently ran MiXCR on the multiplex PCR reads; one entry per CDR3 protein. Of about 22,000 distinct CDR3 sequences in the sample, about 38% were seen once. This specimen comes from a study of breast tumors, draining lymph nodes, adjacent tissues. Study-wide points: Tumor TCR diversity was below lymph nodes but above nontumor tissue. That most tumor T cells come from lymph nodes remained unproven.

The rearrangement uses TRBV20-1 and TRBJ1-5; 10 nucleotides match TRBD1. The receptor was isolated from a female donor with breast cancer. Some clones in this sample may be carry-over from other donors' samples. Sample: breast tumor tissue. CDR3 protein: CSANILGTGATQPQHF. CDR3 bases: TGCAGTGCAAATATACTTGGGACAGGGGCCACTCAGCCCCAGCATTTT.